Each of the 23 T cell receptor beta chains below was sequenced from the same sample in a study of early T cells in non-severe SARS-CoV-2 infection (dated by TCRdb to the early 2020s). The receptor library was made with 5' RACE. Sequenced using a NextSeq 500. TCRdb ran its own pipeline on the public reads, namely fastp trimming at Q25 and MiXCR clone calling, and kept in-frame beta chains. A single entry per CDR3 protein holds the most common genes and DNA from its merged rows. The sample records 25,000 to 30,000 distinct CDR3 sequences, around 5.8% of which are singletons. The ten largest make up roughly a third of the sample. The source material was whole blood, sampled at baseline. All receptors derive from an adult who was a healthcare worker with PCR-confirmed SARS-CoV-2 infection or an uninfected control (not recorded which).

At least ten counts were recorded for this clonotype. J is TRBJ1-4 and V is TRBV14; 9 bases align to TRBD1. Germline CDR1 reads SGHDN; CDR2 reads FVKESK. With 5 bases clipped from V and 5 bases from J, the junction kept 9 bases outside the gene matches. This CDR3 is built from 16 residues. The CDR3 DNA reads TGTGCCAGCAGCGCCTATGATGGGACAGGGAATGAAAAACTGTTTTTT. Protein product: CASSAYDGTGNEKLFF.

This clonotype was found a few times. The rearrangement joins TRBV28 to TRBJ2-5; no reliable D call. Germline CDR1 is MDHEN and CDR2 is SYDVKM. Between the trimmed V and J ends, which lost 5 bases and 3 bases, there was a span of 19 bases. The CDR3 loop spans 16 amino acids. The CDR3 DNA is TGTGCCAGCAGTATTCCCTACGCCGGATTCAAAGAGACCCAGTACTTC. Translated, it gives CASSIPYAGFKETQYF.

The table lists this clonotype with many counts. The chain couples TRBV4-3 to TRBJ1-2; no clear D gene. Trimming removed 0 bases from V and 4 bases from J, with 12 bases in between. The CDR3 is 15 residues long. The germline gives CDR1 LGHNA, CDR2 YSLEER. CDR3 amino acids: CASSQEGSPIYGYTF. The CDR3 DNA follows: TGCGCCAGCAGCCAAGAGGGCAGTCCAATCTATGGCTACACCTTC.

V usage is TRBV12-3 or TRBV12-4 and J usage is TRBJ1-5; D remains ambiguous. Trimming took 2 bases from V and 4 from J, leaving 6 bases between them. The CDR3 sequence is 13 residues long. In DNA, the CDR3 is TGTGCCAGCAGTTTATACTGGAATCAGCCCCAGCATTTT. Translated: CASSLYWNQPQHF.

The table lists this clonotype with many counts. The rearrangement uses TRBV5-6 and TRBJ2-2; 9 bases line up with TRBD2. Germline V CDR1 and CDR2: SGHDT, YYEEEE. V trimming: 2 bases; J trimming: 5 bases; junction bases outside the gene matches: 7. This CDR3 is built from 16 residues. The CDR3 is CASSFTGTSLTGELFF. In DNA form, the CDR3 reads TGTGCCAGCAGCTTTACCGGGACTAGCTTGACCGGGGAGCTGTTTTTT.

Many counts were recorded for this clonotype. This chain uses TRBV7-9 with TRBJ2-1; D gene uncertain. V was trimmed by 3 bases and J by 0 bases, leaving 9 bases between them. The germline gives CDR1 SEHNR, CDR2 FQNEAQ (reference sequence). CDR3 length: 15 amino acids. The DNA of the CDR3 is TGTGCCAGCAGCTTGCCCACTGACTCCTACAATGAGCAGTTCTTC. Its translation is CASSLPTDSYNEQFF.

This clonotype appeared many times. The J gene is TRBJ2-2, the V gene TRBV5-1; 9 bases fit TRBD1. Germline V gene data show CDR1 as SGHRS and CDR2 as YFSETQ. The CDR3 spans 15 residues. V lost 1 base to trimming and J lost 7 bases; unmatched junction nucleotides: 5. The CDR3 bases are TGCGCCAGCAGCTTGCTGGGACAGGGCAGCGGGGAGCTGTTTTTT. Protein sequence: CASSLLGQGSGELFF.

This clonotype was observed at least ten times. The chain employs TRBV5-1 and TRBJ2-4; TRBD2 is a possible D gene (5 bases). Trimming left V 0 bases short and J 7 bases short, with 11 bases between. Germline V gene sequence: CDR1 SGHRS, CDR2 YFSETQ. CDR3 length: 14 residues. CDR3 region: CASSLVPGSNIQYF. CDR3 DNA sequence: TGCGCCAGCAGCTTGGTCCCTGGGAGCAACATTCAGTACTTC.

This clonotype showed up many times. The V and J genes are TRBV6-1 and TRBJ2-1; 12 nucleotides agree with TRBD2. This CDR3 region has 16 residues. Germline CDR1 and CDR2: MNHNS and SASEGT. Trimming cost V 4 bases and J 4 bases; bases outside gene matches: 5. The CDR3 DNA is TGTGCCAGCAGTGCGGCTAGCGGGAGGGCGTACAATGAGCAGTTCTTC. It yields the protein CASSAASGRAYNEQFF.

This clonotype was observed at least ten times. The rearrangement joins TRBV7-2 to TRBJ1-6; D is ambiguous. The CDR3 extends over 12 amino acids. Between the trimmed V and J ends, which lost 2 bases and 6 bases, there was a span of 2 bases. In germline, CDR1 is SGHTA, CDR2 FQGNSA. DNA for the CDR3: TGTGCCAGCAGCTTACCTAATTCACCCCTCCACTTT. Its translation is CASSLPNSPLHF.

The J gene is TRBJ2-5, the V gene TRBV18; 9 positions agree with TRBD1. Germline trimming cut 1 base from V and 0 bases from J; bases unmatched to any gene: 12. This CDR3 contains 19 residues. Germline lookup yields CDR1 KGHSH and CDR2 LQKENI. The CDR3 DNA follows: TGTGCCAGCTCACCACTGGACAAACCGGGACAGGGCCACCAAGAGACCCAGTACTTC. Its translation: CASSPLDKPGQGHQETQYF.

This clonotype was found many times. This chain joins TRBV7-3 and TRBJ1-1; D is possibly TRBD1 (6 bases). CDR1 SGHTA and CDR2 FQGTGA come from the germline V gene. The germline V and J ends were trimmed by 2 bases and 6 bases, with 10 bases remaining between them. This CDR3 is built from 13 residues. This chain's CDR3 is CASSLQAGAEAFF. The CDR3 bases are TGTGCCAGCAGCTTACAGGCAGGGGCTGAAGCTTTCTTT. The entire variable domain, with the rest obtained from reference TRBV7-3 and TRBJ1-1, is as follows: GAGVSQTPSNKVTEKGKYVELRCDPISGHTALYWYRQSLGQGPEFLIYFQGTGAADDSGLPNDRFFAVRPEGSVSTLKIQRTERGDSAVYLCASSLQAGAEAFFGQGTRLTVV.

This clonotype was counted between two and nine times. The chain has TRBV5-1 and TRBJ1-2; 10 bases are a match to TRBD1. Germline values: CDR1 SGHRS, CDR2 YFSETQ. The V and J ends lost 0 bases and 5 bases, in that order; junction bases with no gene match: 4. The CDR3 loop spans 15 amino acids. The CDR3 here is CASSLAMGQGYGYTF. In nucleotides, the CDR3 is TGCGCCAGCAGCTTGGCCATGGGACAGGGGTATGGCTACACCTTC.

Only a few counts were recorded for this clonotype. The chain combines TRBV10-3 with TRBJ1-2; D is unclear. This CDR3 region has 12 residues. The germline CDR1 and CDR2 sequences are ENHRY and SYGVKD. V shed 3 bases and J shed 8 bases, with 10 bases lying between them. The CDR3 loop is CAISDSGSGYTF. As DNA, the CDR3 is TGTGCCATCAGTGACTCAGGAAGCGGCTACACCTTC.

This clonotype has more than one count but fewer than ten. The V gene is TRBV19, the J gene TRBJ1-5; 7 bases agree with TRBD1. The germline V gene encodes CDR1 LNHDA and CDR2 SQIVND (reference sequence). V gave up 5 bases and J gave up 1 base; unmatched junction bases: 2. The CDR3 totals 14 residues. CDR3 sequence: CASSQQGSNQPQHF. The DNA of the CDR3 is TGTGCCAGTAGTCAACAGGGGAGCAATCAGCCCCAGCATTTT.

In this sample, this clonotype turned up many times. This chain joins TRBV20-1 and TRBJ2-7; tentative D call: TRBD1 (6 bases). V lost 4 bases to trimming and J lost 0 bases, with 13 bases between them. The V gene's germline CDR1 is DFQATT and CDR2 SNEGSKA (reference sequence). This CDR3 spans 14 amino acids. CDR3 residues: CSAKGTLSSYEQYF. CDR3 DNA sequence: TGCAGTGCTAAAGGGACATTAAGCTCCTACGAGCAGTACTTC.

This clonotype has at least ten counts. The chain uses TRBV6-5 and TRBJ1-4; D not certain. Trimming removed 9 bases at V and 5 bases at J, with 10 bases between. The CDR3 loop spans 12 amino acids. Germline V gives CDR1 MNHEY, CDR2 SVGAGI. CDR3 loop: CASGERNEKLFF. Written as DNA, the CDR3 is TGTGCCAGTGGGGAGAGAAATGAAAAACTGTTTTTT.

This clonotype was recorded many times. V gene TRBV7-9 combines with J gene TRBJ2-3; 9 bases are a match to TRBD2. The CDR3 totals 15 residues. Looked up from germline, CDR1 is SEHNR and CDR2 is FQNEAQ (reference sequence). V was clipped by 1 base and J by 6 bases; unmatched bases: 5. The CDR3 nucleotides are TGTGCCAGCAGCTTAGAGGGACTAGCAGTTGATACGCAGTATTTT. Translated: CASSLEGLAVDTQYF. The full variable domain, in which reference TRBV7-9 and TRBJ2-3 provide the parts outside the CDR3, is DTGVSQNPRHKITKRGQNVTFRCDPISEHNRLYWYRQTLGQGPEFLTYFQNEAQLEKSRLLSDRFSAERPKGSFSTLEIQRTEQGDSAMYLCASSLEGLAVDTQYFGPGTRLTVL.

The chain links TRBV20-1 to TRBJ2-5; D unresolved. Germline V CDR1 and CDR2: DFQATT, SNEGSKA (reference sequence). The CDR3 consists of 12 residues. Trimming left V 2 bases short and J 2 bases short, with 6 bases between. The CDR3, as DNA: TGCAGTGCTAGAAACTCTCAAGAGACCCAGTACTTC. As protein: CSARNSQETQYF.

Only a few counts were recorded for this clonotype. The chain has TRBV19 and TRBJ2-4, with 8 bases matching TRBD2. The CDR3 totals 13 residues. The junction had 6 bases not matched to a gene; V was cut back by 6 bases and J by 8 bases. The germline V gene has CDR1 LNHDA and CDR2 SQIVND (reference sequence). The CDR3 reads CASRPGGADIQYF. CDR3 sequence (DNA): TGTGCCAGTAGGCCGGGAGGGGCAGACATTCAGTACTTC.

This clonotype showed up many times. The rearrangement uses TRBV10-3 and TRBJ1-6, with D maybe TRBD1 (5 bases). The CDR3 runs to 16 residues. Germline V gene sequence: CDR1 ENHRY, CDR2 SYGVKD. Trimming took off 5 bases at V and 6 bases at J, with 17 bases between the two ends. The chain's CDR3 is CAISTGRPSVNSPLHF. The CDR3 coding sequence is TGTGCCATCAGTACAGGAAGGCCTTCGGTTAATTCACCCCTCCACTTT.

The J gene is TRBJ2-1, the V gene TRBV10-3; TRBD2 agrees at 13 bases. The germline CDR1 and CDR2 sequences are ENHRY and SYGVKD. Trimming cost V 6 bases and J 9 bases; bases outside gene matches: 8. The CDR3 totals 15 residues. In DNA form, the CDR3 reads TGTGCCATCAGCCTCGGACTAGCGGGAGAGGGTGAGCAGTTCTTC. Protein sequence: CAISLGLAGEGEQFF.

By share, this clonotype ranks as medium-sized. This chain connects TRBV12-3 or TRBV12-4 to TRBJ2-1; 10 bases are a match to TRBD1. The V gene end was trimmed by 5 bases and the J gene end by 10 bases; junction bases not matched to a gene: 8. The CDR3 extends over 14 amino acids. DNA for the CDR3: TGTGCCAGCAGTCGACAGGGGGCGTTCGGAGAGCAGTTCTTC. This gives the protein CASSRQGAFGEQFF.